This T cell receptor beta chain was observed in a study of pediatric ulcerative colitis. A note on this clone: Its target is unknown.

The CDR3 consists of 12 residues. Trimming took off 6 bases at V and 7 bases at J, with 12 bases between the two ends. Germline CDR1 reads MNHEY; CDR2 reads SMNVEV (reference sequence). Study-level results: All ulcerative colitis patients, but no controls, carried two rectal clonotypes. Two patients had blood samples with substantially reduced template counts.

TCRdb's table, derived via immunoSEQ multiplex PCR, lists solely in-frame clones and lacks some. Of 25,000 to 35,000 clones in the sample, roughly four fifths were seen once. The V call is TRBV27, the J call TRBJ1-1; D gene ambiguous. Sequenced material: blood. This TCR derives from a boy aged 5-17 years with severe ulcerative colitis. The CDR3 loop is CASRSLGSEAFF. In nucleotides, the CDR3 is TGTGCCAGCAGAAGCCTTGGAAGTGAAGCTTTCTTT.